The present T cell receptor (beta chain) was sequenced within a study of graft-versus-host responses after intestinal transplantation. Overall study context: Recipients had transplants, and these were multivisceral, liver-intestinal, or isolated intestinal. The recipients all started with anti-thymocyte globulin induction and then took tacrolimus and steroids for 2 to 3 years. Study-level findings and limits: Present in recipient marrow, GvH clones included some that appeared first in ileum or blood.

Generated by immunoSEQ multiplex PCR, the TCRdb table keeps only in-frame clones and is missing some. The data contain some 81,000 clones, 85% to 90% of them singletons. Comments on this clone: Its antigen is unidentified.

Per germline, CDR1 SNHLY and CDR2 FYNNEI. The junction had 7 bases not matched to a gene; V was cut back by 7 bases and J by 10 bases. This CDR3 contains 13 residues. Sequences were derived from unstimulated CD4+ T cells sorted from spleen or lymph node cells, sampled before intestinal transplant. The source of this sequence is a human donor who received an intestinal transplant. The rearrangement uses TRBV2 and TRBJ2-1, with 10 bases lining up with TRBD2. This CDR3 reads CASNRLAGQEQFF. The CDR3 nucleotides are TGTGCCAGCAACAGACTAGCGGGCCAAGAGCAGTTCTTC.